What follows are 21 T cell receptor beta chains derived from one specimen sequenced in a study of PD-1 blockade in classical Hodgkin lymphoma. Data came from immunoSEQ multiplex PCR; TCRdb stores just in-frame clones and leaves some out. The data contain about 40,000 clones, over 70% of them seen just once; the ten biggest clones take up around 9.7%. In every patient, relapse followed autologous stem cell transplantation, while exposure to brentuximab vedotin differed. Sequencing was performed on peripheral blood mononuclear cells (PBMCs), taken at baseline. These TCRs come from a human donor with classical Hodgkin lymphoma.

The V and J genes are TRBV6-6 and TRBJ2-1; no clear D gene. V lost 2 bases and J lost 2, with 10 bases in between. Germline lookup yields CDR1 MNHNY and CDR2 SVGAGI (reference sequence). The CDR3 consists of 15 residues. The CDR3 nucleotides are TGTGCCAGCAGTTACACGCCCAGCCCCTACAATGAGCAGTTCTTC. Its protein is CASSYTPSPYNEQFF.

The gene calls are TRBV5-1 and TRBJ2-3; D is ambiguous. The CDR3 consists of 16 residues. CDR1 is SGHRS, CDR2 YFSETQ, per germline. V was shortened by 1 base and J by 4 bases, with 16 bases between the two germline ends. The CDR3 protein is CASSLTQHPVADTQYF. DNA of the CDR3: TGCGCCAGCAGCTTGACCCAACATCCCGTGGCAGATACGCAGTATTTT.

The chain joins TRBV5-1 to TRBJ2-5; 8 positions match TRBD2. Germline trimming cut 5 bases from V and 1 base from J; bases unmatched to any gene: 7. Germline CDR1 SGHRS, CDR2 YFSETQ. This CDR3 contains 15 residues. The DNA for the CDR3 is TGCGCCAGCAGGTTATCACTAGCGGCCCAAGAGACCCAGTACTTC. Translating it yields CASRLSLAAQETQYF. The full variable domain, its missing parts supplied by reference TRBV5-1 and TRBJ2-5, is KAGVTQTPRYLIKTRGQQVTLSCSPISGHRSVSWYQQTPGQGLQFLFEYFSETQRNKGNFPGRFSGRQFSNSRSEMNVSTLELGDSALYLCASRLSLAAQETQYFGPGTRLLVL.

The gene calls are TRBV4-3 and TRBJ2-2; D is uncertain. V was clipped by 0 bases and J by 13 bases, with 21 bases between them. Germline CDR1 and CDR2: LGHNA and YSLEER. This CDR3 region has 16 residues. The CDR3 here is CASSQDGWRQGEWLFF. In nucleotides, the CDR3 is TGCGCCAGCAGCCAAGATGGGTGGCGACAAGGCGAATGGCTGTTTTTT.

In its sample, this clone was seen once. V gene TRBV5-1 combines with J gene TRBJ2-3; D is uncertain. This CDR3 is built from 15 residues. In germline, CDR1 is SGHRS, CDR2 YFSETQ. V was trimmed by 0 bases and J by 0 bases, leaving 8 bases between them. The CDR3 spells CASSLDGPSTDTQYF. The DNA of the CDR3 is TGCGCCAGCAGCTTGGACGGACCAAGCACAGATACGCAGTATTTT.

This clone was observed a handful of times. The rearrangement joins TRBV5-6 to TRBJ1-5, with TRBD1 as a possible D gene (6 bases). V lost 4 bases and J 7 bases, leaving 18 bases between the germline ends. Germline values: CDR1 SGHDT, CDR2 YYEEEE. The CDR3 consists of 15 residues. As DNA, the CDR3 is TGTGCCAGCAGCGTACAGGGAGCTGATTACCAGCCCCAGCATTTT. This encodes CASSVQGADYQPQHF.

The rearrangement links TRBV7-9 to TRBJ2-2, with TRBD2 identical over 11 bases. The germline CDR1 and CDR2 sequences are SEHNR and FQNEAQ (reference sequence). Trimming cost V 3 bases and J 5 bases; bases outside gene matches: 5. The CDR3 runs 16 residues. Written as DNA, the CDR3 is TGTGCCAGCAGCTTCTTAGCGGGGGGGCCGACCGGGGAGCTGTTTTTT. Amino acid sequence: CASSFLAGGPTGELFF.

This rearrangement joins TRBV6-1 to TRBJ1-2; 8 bases match TRBD1. V trimming: 5 bases; J trimming: 6 bases; junction bases outside the gene matches: 8. CDR3 length: 14 amino acids. The germline V gene has CDR1 MNHNS and CDR2 SASEGT. The CDR3 nucleotides read TGTGCCAGCAGTTGGGACAGGCTGTCGGATGGCTACACCTTC. Protein: CASSWDRLSDGYTF.

The chain joins TRBV19 to TRBJ2-3; D unclear. Trimming shortened V by 3 bases and J by 5 bases, and 9 bases separated the two germline ends. Germline V gives CDR1 LNHDA, CDR2 SQIVND (reference sequence). CDR3 length: 13 residues. CDR3 nucleotides: TGTGCCAGTAGTATCTACCACGAAGATACGCAGTATTTT. Protein product: CASSIYHEDTQYF.

This chain joins TRBV7-2 and TRBJ1-1, with D possibly being TRBD1 (6 bases). V lost 4 bases and J 0 bases, leaving 21 bases between the germline ends. CDR3 length: 18 amino acids. Germline V gene data show CDR1 as SGHTA and CDR2 as FQGNSA. The CDR3 bases are TGTGCCAGCAGCTCTAGACCGGGACACGGGGGGATGAACACTGAAGCTTTCTTT. Its translation is CASSSRPGHGGMNTEAFF. Supplemented by reference TRBV7-2 and TRBJ1-1, the full variable domain reads GAGVSQSPSNKVTEKGKDVELRCDPISGHTALYWYRQSLGQGLEFLIYFQGNSAPDKSGLPSDRFSAERTGGSVSTLTIQRTQQEDSAVYLCASSSRPGHGGMNTEAFFGQGTRLTVV.

This chain links TRBV9 with TRBJ2-7; 7 bases align to TRBD1. Germline V gives CDR1 SGDLS, CDR2 YYNGEE. The CDR3 spans 14 residues. The trim removed 0 bases at V and 2 bases at J, leaving 2 bases unmatched. The CDR3 loop reads CASSVGGTAYEQYF. In nucleotides, the CDR3 is TGTGCCAGCAGCGTAGGGGGGACAGCCTACGAGCAGTACTTC.

The chain joins TRBV14 to TRBJ2-3; the D is unclear. Trimming removed 5 bases at V and 3 bases at J, with 12 bases between. The CDR3 totals 14 residues. The germline CDR1 and CDR2 sequences are SGHDN and FVKESK. This CDR3 reads CASSFRRKTDTQYF. CDR3 nucleotide sequence: TGTGCCAGCAGCTTTAGACGCAAAACAGATACGCAGTATTTT.

As DNA, the CDR3 is TGTGCCACCAGCAGGAGATCAGGGTTGGTTGCCTCCTACGAGCAGTACTTC. It translates to CATSRRSGLVASYEQYF. V gene TRBV15 combines with J gene TRBJ2-5; weak D call: TRBD1 (5 bases). The J call is doubtful: the DNA matches TRBJ2-7 better. This CDR3 comprises 17 residues. Germline V lookup: CDR1 LNHNV, CDR2 YYDKDF (reference sequence).

J is TRBJ2-3 and V is TRBV6-5, with no clear D. This CDR3 region has 13 residues. Germline CDR1 is MNHEY and CDR2 is SVGAGI. The ends were cut back, 2 bases at V and 1 base at J, with 4 bases in the middle. The CDR3 DNA follows: TGTGCCAGCAGTTACCCCGGCACAGATACGCAGTATTTT. Translated, it gives CASSYPGTDTQYF.

This clone was seen only once. The rearrangement joins TRBV5-1 to TRBJ1-4; the D gene is possibly TRBD1 (6 bases). V gave up 1 base and J gave up 7 bases, with 14 bases separating them. CDR1 is SGHRS and CDR2 is YFSETQ in the germline V gene. The CDR3 has 15 amino acids. CDR3 in amino acids: CASSLRGMVREKLFF. CDR3 sequence (DNA): TGCGCCAGCAGCTTGAGGGGGATGGTACGTGAAAAACTGTTTTTT.

The V and J genes are TRBV28 and TRBJ2-3; 7 bases fit TRBD2. CDR1 and CDR2 from the germline V gene are MDHEN and SYDVKM. This CDR3 contains 15 residues. V lost 7 bases and J lost 2; bases outside the gene matches: 9. This CDR3 reads CASIPGGSFTDTQYF. CDR3 sequence (DNA): TGTGCCAGCATCCCGGGCGGGAGCTTCACAGATACGCAGTATTTT.

The gene calls are TRBV7-3 and TRBJ2-2; the match to TRBD1 covers 7 bases. Germline CDR1 is SGHTA and CDR2 is FQGTGA. The CDR3 sequence is 16 residues long. V lost 5 bases to trimming and J lost 3 bases; unmatched junction nucleotides: 9. The CDR3 loop is CASSRYRGRDTGELFF. CDR3 bases: TGTGCCAGCAGCCGGTACAGGGGAAGGGACACCGGGGAGCTGTTTTTT.

The chain uses TRBV11-3 and TRBJ2-1; 8 bases agree with TRBD1. Germline lookup yields CDR1 SGHNT and CDR2 YENEEA. This CDR3 is 15 amino acids long. V was pared by 1 base and J by 8 bases, with 7 bases of the junction left unmatched. The CDR3 DNA reads TGTGCCAGCAGCTTAGCCGGGACAGGCCTTCATGAGCAGTTCTTC. Protein: CASSLAGTGLHEQFF.

Notes on this clone: At one end, the junction sequence differs from germline, possibly due to a read error. J is TRBJ2-7 and V is TRBV7-7; 8 nucleotides align to TRBD1. The CDR3 spans 15 residues. Germline loops: CDR1 SSHAT, CDR2 FNYEAQ (reference sequence). This CDR3 is CASSLGTGPFYEQYF. The CDR3 bases are TGTGCTAGCAGCCTCGGGACAGGCCCTTTTTACGAGCAGTACTTC.

This chain links TRBV5-6 with TRBJ1-1, with D possibly being TRBD1 (5 bases). CDR3 size: 15 residues. Trimming took 0 bases from V and 1 from J, leaving 10 bases between them. The germline V gene has CDR1 SGHDT and CDR2 YYEEEE. Here the CDR3 reads CASSLVGVRNTEAFF. The CDR3 DNA reads as TGTGCCAGCAGCTTGGTGGGGGTTAGGAACACTGAAGCTTTCTTT.

The chain carries TRBV6-5 and TRBJ2-1; the D gene is possibly TRBD2 (5 bases). CDR1 MNHEY and CDR2 SVGAGI come from the germline V gene. The CDR3 is 13 residues long. Trimming shortened V by 2 bases and J by 10 bases, and 12 bases separated the two germline ends. CDR3 DNA: TGTGCCAGCAGTTACCCTACTAGGGCCGAGCAGTTCTTC. Translation gives CASSYPTRAEQFF.